This T cell receptor (beta chain) appears in the sequencing data of a study of STAT3 mutations in large granular lymphocyte leukemia. Study-level information: More than half of T-LGLL patients received immunosuppressive therapy.

Overall study results and limits: Every T-cell large granular lymphocyte leukemia patient had at least one immunodominant TCR beta clonotype. In some patients, a small highly pathogenic clone possibly went undetected. Clonal expansion was inferred from other time points because no sample existed at each clone's first appearance. TCR clonotype switching after therapy occurred in about 35% of the 18 patients.

Sequencing was performed with immunoSEQ multiplex PCR; in TCRdb, only in-frame clones are kept and a portion is missing. The table shows about 10,000 clones, with approximately 90% occurring only once. Remarks on this clone: Its antigen is unknown.

The CDR3 spans 14 residues. Looked up from germline, CDR1 is MNHNS and CDR2 is SASEGT. V was clipped by 1 base and J by 1 base, with 7 bases between them. The sequenced sample was peripheral blood mononuclear cells. The chain has TRBV6-1 and TRBJ1-1; D call uncertain. The receptor comes from a man aged 55 to 70 with T-cell large granular lymphocyte leukemia. Some clones in this sample may be carry-over from other donors' samples. The CDR3 nucleotides are TGTGCCAGCAGTGAAGTTGGAGCGAACACTGAAGCTTTCTTT. It encodes CASSEVGANTEAFF.